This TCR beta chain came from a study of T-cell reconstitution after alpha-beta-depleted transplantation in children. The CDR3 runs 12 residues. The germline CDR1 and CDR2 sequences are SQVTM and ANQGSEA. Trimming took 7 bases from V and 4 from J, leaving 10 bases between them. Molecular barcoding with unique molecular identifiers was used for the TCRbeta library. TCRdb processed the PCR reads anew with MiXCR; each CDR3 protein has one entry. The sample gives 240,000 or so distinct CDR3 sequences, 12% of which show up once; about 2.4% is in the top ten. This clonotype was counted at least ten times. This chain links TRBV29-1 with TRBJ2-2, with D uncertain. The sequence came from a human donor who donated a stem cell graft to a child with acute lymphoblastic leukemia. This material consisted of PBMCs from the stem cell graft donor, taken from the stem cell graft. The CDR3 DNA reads TGCAGCGCACCCGGACCCACCGGGGAGCTGTTTTTT. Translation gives CSAPGPTGELFF.